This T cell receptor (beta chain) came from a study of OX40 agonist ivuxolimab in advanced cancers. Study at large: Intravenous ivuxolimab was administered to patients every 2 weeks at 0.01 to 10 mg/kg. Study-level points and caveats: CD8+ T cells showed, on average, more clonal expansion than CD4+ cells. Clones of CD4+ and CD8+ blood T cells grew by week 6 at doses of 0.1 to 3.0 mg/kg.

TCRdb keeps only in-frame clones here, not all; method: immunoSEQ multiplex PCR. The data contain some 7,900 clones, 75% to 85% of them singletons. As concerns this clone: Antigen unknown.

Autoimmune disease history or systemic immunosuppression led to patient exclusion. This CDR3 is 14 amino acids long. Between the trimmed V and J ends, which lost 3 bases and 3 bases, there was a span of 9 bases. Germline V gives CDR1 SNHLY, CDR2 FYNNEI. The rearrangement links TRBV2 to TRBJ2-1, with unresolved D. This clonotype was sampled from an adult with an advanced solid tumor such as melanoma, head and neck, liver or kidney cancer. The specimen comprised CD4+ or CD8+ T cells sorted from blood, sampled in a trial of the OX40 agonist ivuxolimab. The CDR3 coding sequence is TGTGCCAGCAGTGAGACGGAAATCTACAATGAGCAGTTCTTC. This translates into CASSETEIYNEQFF.